These 29 T cell receptor beta chains were all obtained from the same sample, sequenced in a study of blood T cell repertoires in COVID-19 (TCRdb year 2020). Libraries were constructed by the immunoSEQ multiplex PCR assay. The table was pulled from immuneACCESS by TCRdb, which kept in-frame rearrangements only. Such tables lose some clones; where checked, under half of the loss comes from unresolved V genes, and the rest has no known cause. The sample table records 85,000 to 120,000 clones; approximately 84% of these occur just once. Of the sample, over 9.5% is held by the ten largest clones. Sequenced sample: peripheral blood. The receptor source for this set is a man aged 40-55 years with active or convalescent COVID-19.

The chain has TRBV19 and TRBJ2-2; D is uncertain. This CDR3 comprises 15 residues. Trimming took off 4 bases at V and 4 bases at J, with 13 bases between the two ends. The germline V gene has CDR1 LNHDA and CDR2 SQIVND (reference sequence). The CDR3 DNA is TGTGCCAGTAGTACCCTTTCGAGTGGCACCGGGGAGCTGTTTTTT. Translating gives CASSTLSSGTGELFF.

This clone was detected a few times. This chain joins TRBV18 and TRBJ1-4; 8 bases line up with TRBD1. Germline V gene data show CDR1 as KGHSH and CDR2 as LQKENI. Trimming took 1 base from V and 8 from J; bases not matched to a gene: 3. The CDR3 extends over 14 amino acids. CDR3 nucleotide sequence: TGTGCCAGCTCACCACAGGGACAGGTAGAAAAACTGTTTTTT. Amino acids: CASSPQGQVEKLFF.

The chain has TRBV5-1 and TRBJ2-6; D is ambiguous. From germline, CDR1 is SGHRS and CDR2 YFSETQ. Trimming removed 4 bases at V and 4 bases at J, with 21 bases between. The CDR3 spans 18 residues. The CDR3 DNA sequence: TGCGCCAGCAGCGTTTTATCGACCAGAACAGAAGGGGCCAACGTCCTGACTTTC. The encoded protein is CASSVLSTRTEGANVLTF.

V and J are TRBV6-2 or TRBV6-3 and TRBJ2-7, with D perhaps matching TRBD2 (5 bases). Germline V lookup: CDR1 MNHEY, CDR2 SVGEGT. The CDR3 sequence is 17 residues long. Trimming left V 0 bases short and J 4 bases short, with 19 bases between. This CDR3 is CASSYSIASSVKYEQYF. The CDR3 DNA follows: TGTGCCAGCAGTTACTCGATCGCTAGCAGTGTGAAATACGAGCAGTACTTC.

This sequence joins TRBV3-1 (or the pseudogene TRBV3-2) and TRBJ1-1, with unresolved D. Trimming took off 4 bases at V and 4 bases at J, with 13 bases between the two ends. CDR3 length: 14 residues. Germline loops: CDR1 LGHDT, CDR2 YNNKEL (reference sequence). In nucleotides, the CDR3 is TGTGCCAGCAGCCGCGGGATGGGTGTCACTGAAGCTTTCTTT. Translated: CASSRGMGVTEAFF.

The chain employs TRBV27 and TRBJ1-5, with D possibly matching TRBD1 (5 bases). Germline V gene data show CDR1 as MNHEY and CDR2 as SMNVEV (reference sequence). Trimming took 3 bases from V and 2 from J, leaving 14 bases between them. The CDR3 has 16 amino acids. The CDR3 nucleotides read TGTGCCAGCAGTTTTAGGGGTGGGGAGGGCAATCAGCCCCAGCATTTT. Its protein is CASSFRGGEGNQPQHF.

The CDR3 coding sequence is TGTGCCAGCAGCTTACTAGCGGGGACGATCACCGGGGAGCTGTTTTTT. Protein sequence: CASSLLAGTITGELFF. The V gene is TRBV9, the J gene TRBJ2-2; TRBD2 matches at 10 bases. The J segment lost 4 bases and the V segment lost 4 bases, leaving 7 bases of the junction unmatched. Germline CDR1 is SGDLS and CDR2 is YYNGEE. CDR3 length: 16 residues.

This clone has just one count. This chain uses TRBV5-1 with TRBJ1-1; TRBD1 aligns across 7 bases. Germline assignment: CDR1 SGHRS and CDR2 YFSETQ. V was clipped by 2 bases and J by 1 base; unmatched bases: 2. There are 14 residues in the CDR3. The CDR3 DNA sequence: TGCGCCAGCAGCTTCGGGACAGCGAACACTGAAGCTTTCTTT. As protein: CASSFGTANTEAFF.

The chain joins TRBV14 to TRBJ2-5; no reliable D call. V shed 4 bases and J shed 4 bases, with 10 bases lying between them. Germline CDR1 reads SGHDN; CDR2 reads FVKESK. The CDR3 is made up of 13 amino acids. Here the CDR3 reads CASSLRQRETQYF. The CDR3 DNA is TGTGCCAGCAGCCTTAGACAACGAGAGACCCAGTACTTC.

The genes are TRBV10-1 and TRBJ1-4, with TRBD1 matching 7 bases. Trimming took 4 bases from V and 3 from J; bases not matched to a gene: 2. CDR1 WNHNN and CDR2 SYGVQD come from the germline V gene (reference sequence). This CDR3 contains 14 residues. The CDR3 is CASSAGTANEKLFF. The DNA of the CDR3 is TGCGCCAGCAGTGCGGGGACAGCTAATGAAAAACTGTTTTTT.

The chain uses TRBV9 and TRBJ2-1; possible D gene TRBD1, 5 bases. The germline V gene encodes CDR1 SGDLS and CDR2 YYNGEE. Trimming took 0 bases from V and 0 from J, leaving 10 bases between them. The CDR3 spans 16 residues. As DNA, the CDR3 is TGTGCCAGCAGCGTAGAAGGGGCATCCTCCTACAATGAGCAGTTCTTC. Protein sequence: CASSVEGASSYNEQFF.

The chain recombines TRBV7-2 with TRBJ2-1; 10 bases fit TRBD2. The CDR3 consists of 15 residues. Trimming at V came to 5 bases and at J to 8 bases, leaving 9 bases not matched to a gene. Looked up from germline, CDR1 is SGHTA and CDR2 is FQGNSA. The CDR3 region is CASSLQAGGPYEQFF. Here the CDR3 DNA reads TGTGCCAGCAGCCTGCAAGCGGGGGGGCCCTATGAGCAGTTCTTC.

There are a few counts of this clone. This sequence joins TRBV7-9 and TRBJ2-7; 7 bases are shared with TRBD2. The CDR3 spans 13 residues. The germline CDR1 and CDR2 sequences are SEHNR and FQNEAQ (reference sequence). Trimming at V came to 5 bases and at J to 1 base, leaving 2 bases not matched to a gene. CDR3 amino acids: CASSPGRSYEQYF. CDR3 DNA sequence: TGTGCCAGCAGCCCCGGGAGGTCCTACGAGCAGTACTTC.

The genes are TRBV6-6 and TRBJ2-3; TRBD1 aligns across 7 bases. This CDR3 is built from 13 residues. J was trimmed by 7 bases and V by 11 bases; bases with no gene match: 12. Looked up from germline, CDR1 is MNHNY and CDR2 is SVGAGI (reference sequence). The CDR3 loop reads CAARTGVLHTQYF. The CDR3 DNA reads TGTGCCGCGAGGACAGGAGTCTTACATACGCAGTATTTT.

The chain has TRBV7-2 and TRBJ2-5; D unclear. The V gene lost 5 bases and the J gene lost 4 bases, with 14 bases spanning the gap. The CDR3 extends over 14 amino acids. Germline-derived CDR1 and CDR2 are SGHTA and FQGNSA. The CDR3 coding sequence is TGTGCCAGCAGCCCCCTCAGGCTGGGAGAGACCCAGTACTTC. Translated, it gives CASSPLRLGETQYF.

This clone has only one observation. This chain uses TRBV19 with TRBJ1-3; D possibly corresponds to TRBD1 (6 bases). Germline assignment: CDR1 LNHDA and CDR2 SQIVND (reference sequence). V dropped 3 bases and J dropped 1 base, with 10 bases sitting between them. This CDR3 is 15 amino acids long. This chain's CDR3 is CASSIRTASGNTIYF. The CDR3, as DNA: TGTGCCAGTAGTATTCGGACAGCGTCTGGAAACACCATATATTTT.

The chain is built from TRBV6-1 and TRBJ1-5; TRBD1 might be the D (5 bases). Per germline, CDR1 MNHNS and CDR2 SASEGT. V lost 1 base and J 2 bases, leaving 6 bases between the germline ends. This CDR3 is 14 amino acids long. The CDR3 loop is CASSEVTGNQPQHF. Here the CDR3 DNA reads TGTGCCAGCAGTGAAGTGACAGGCAATCAGCCCCAGCATTTT.

This chain uses TRBV11-2 with TRBJ1-2; perhaps TRBD1 as D (5 bases). Deletions cut 0 bases from V and 6 bases from J, with 11 bases between. Germline V gives CDR1 SGHAT, CDR2 FQNNGV. The CDR3 has 14 amino acids. CDR3 bases: TGTGCCAGCAGCTTAGATCTGACAGATGATGGCTACACCTTC. Its translation: CASSLDLTDDGYTF.

The chain joins TRBV19 to TRBJ1-5, with D possibly TRBD1 on 6 matching bases. Deletions cut 7 bases from V and 2 bases from J, with 15 bases between. The length of the CDR3 is 15 residues. CDR1 and CDR2 (germline): LNHDA, SQIVND (reference sequence). CDR3 sequence (DNA): TGTGCCAGTAAGGAGGGGGGGAAGGGCAATCAGCCCCAGCATTTT. Protein: CASKEGGKGNQPQHF. The full variable domain, in which reference TRBV19 and TRBJ1-5 provide the parts outside the CDR3, is DGGITQSPKYLFRKEGQNVTLSCEQNLNHDAMYWYRQDPGQGLRLIYYSQIVNDFQKGDIAEGYSVSREKKESFPLTVTSAQKNPTAFYLCASKEGGKGNQPQHFGDGTRLSIL.

The CDR3 protein is CASSQSNIYEQYF. The CDR3 DNA sequence: TGTGCCAGCAGCCAATCCAACATCTACGAGCAGTACTTC. This rearrangement joins TRBV16 to TRBJ2-7; D remains unclear. CDR1 is KGHSY and CDR2 is FQNENV in the germline V gene. Trimming removed 0 bases from V and 3 bases from J, with 6 bases in between. The CDR3 covers 13 residues. Looking up the rest from reference TRBV16 and TRBJ2-7 gives the full variable domain: GEEVAQTPKHLVRGEGQKAKLYCAPIKGHSYVFWYQQVLKNEFKFLISFQNENVFDETGMPKERFSAKCLPNSPCSLEIQATKLEDSAVYFCASSQSNIYEQYFGPGTRLTVT.

The CDR3 region has the DNA TGTGCCAGCAGTTATGGACAAAGCTTTAACTATGGCTACACCTTC. Its translation: CASSYGQSFNYGYTF. The chain recombines TRBV6-5 with TRBJ1-2, with D possibly matching TRBD1 (5 bases). V was shortened by 3 bases and J by 1 base, with 12 bases between the two germline ends. The CDR3 has 15 amino acids. The germline V gene encodes CDR1 MNHEY and CDR2 SVGAGI.

As regards this clone: Other DNA sequences within the sample encode an identical CDR3. J is TRBJ1-2 and V is TRBV9, with D perhaps TRBD1 (6 bases). Deletions cut 2 bases from V and 4 bases from J, with 12 bases between. This CDR3 has 14 amino acids. The germline V gene has CDR1 SGDLS and CDR2 YYNGEE. The CDR3 reads CASSVAGEGYGYTF. Written as DNA, the CDR3 is TGTGCCAGCAGCGTCGCAGGGGAGGGCTATGGCTACACCTTC.

The rearrangement links TRBV4-2 to TRBJ2-2; D ambiguous. CDR1 LGHNA and CDR2 YNFKEQ come from the germline V gene. The CDR3 is 16 residues long. Trimming removed 0 bases from V and 0 bases from J, with 8 bases in between. The DNA of the CDR3 is TGTGCCAGCAGCCAAGATCTCTTAGCGAACACCGGGGAGCTGTTTTTT. Amino acids: CASSQDLLANTGELFF.

V gene TRBV21-1 combines with J gene TRBJ1-3; the D segment call TRBD1 is taken from the table without a DNA check. TRBV21-1 is described as a pseudogene. This CDR3 has 14 amino acids. CDR3 loop: CASINTVVGNTIYF. CDR3 bases: TGTGCCAGCATTAACACAGTGGTAGGAAACACCATATATTTT.

The V and J genes are TRBV5-1 and TRBJ2-2; 10 nucleotides agree with TRBD1. V was clipped by 4 bases and J by 3 bases; unmatched bases: 6. CDR1 SGHRS and CDR2 YFSETQ come from the germline V gene. The CDR3 has 16 amino acids. Here the CDR3 DNA reads TGCGCCAGCAGCCCACCGACAGGGGGCGACACCGGGGAGCTGTTTTTT. Translation gives CASSPPTGGDTGELFF.

This clone occurred a few times. The V gene is TRBV18, the J gene TRBJ1-6; TRBD1 might be the D (6 bases). Trimming took off 3 bases at V and 0 bases at J, with 12 bases between the two ends. This CDR3 is 17 amino acids long. The germline gives CDR1 KGHSH, CDR2 LQKENI. The CDR3 protein is CASSPIQGSSYNSPLHF. The CDR3, as DNA: TGTGCCAGCTCACCCATACAGGGTAGCTCCTATAATTCACCCCTCCACTTT.

The chain has TRBV7-9 and TRBJ1-3; D not resolved. This CDR3 has 15 residues. Germline V gene data show CDR1 as SEHNR and CDR2 as FQNEAQ (reference sequence). V was pared by 5 bases and J by 0 bases, with 11 bases between. The CDR3 region has the DNA TGTGCCAGCAGCCGTTTCCTAGACTCTGGAAACACCATATATTTT. This sequence encodes CASSRFLDSGNTIYF.

The CDR3 DNA is TGTGCCAGCAGTTTTAAAGATACGCAGTATTTT. The encoded protein is CASSFKDTQYF. The rearrangement links TRBV12-3 or TRBV12-4 to TRBJ2-3, with D unclear. The CDR3 consists of 11 residues. V was shortened by 3 bases and J by 5 bases, with 3 bases between the two germline ends.

The gene calls are TRBV7-6 and TRBJ2-1, with 10 bases that match TRBD2. With 5 bases clipped from V and 10 bases from J, the junction kept 11 bases outside the gene matches. Germline values: CDR1 SGHVS, CDR2 FNYEAQ. This CDR3 contains 15 residues. CDR3 DNA sequence: TGTGCCAGCAGCAGTAGCGGGGGGTTCGGGACGGAGCAGTTCTTC. This translates into CASSSSGGFGTEQFF.